One and the same sample provided the 24 T cell receptor beta chains below, sequenced in a study of OX40 agonist ivuxolimab in advanced cancers. Assay: immunoSEQ multiplex PCR; the TCRdb copy retains only in-frame clones and omits some. This sample has about 100,000 clones; approximately 87% occur once, and the top ten carry around 1.6%. The sequences come from CD4+ or CD8+ T cells sorted from blood, collected in a trial of the OX40 agonist ivuxolimab. These receptors were collected from an adult with an advanced solid tumor such as melanoma, head and neck, liver or kidney cancer.

This clone appeared a single time. The V call is TRBV4-1, the J call TRBJ1-3; the D is unclear. The length of the CDR3 is 14 residues. With 3 bases removed from V and 4 bases from J, the gap between germline ends came to 10 bases. Germline assignment: CDR1 MGHRA and CDR2 YSYEKL. In nucleotides, the CDR3 is TGCGCCAGCAGCCAGACCGGTTACGGAAACACCATATATTTT. Encoded protein: CASSQTGYGNTIYF.

V and J are TRBV7-2 and TRBJ1-2; D ambiguous. V dropped 1 base and J dropped 8 bases, with 8 bases sitting between them. Germline CDR1 is SGHTA and CDR2 is FQGNSA. The CDR3 loop spans 12 amino acids. This CDR3 reads CASSLDKEGYTF. The DNA for the CDR3 is TGTGCCAGCAGCTTAGATAAGGAGGGCTACACCTTC.

The chain employs TRBV5-6 and TRBJ2-7; a weak D match, TRBD1 (6 bases). Germline values: CDR1 SGHDT, CDR2 YYEEEE. V was cut by 4 bases and J by 0 bases, with 17 bases left in between. This CDR3 is built from 16 residues. The CDR3, as DNA: TGTGCCAGCAGCACCCTCAGGGGATTTGGCTCCTACGAGCAGTACTTC. It specifies CASSTLRGFGSYEQYF.

The V gene is TRBV7-9, the J gene TRBJ2-1; 7 bases are shared with TRBD2. The CDR3 length is 15 residues. V was clipped by 5 bases and J by 3 bases; unmatched bases: 7. From germline, CDR1 is SEHNR and CDR2 FQNEAQ (reference sequence). This chain's CDR3 is CASSDTSVHYNEQFF. CDR3 bases: TGTGCCAGCAGCGACACTAGCGTACACTACAATGAGCAGTTCTTC.

The chain joins TRBV7-6 to TRBJ2-5; the D gene is possibly TRBD2 (5 bases). Per the germline V gene, CDR1 is SGHVS and CDR2 is FNYEAQ. V was clipped by 3 bases and J by 5 bases, with 16 bases between them. CDR3 size: 15 residues. This chain's CDR3 is CASSFGVAFSETQYF. The DNA for the CDR3 is TGTGCCAGCAGCTTCGGGGTAGCGTTCTCTGAGACCCAGTACTTC.

The chain couples TRBV11-2 to TRBJ1-2; 8 bases map to TRBD1. The CDR3 loop spans 15 amino acids. The ends lost 5 bases at V and 4 bases at J; junction bases unmatched: 9. Germline V gene lookup returns CDR1 SGHAT and CDR2 FQNNGV. The CDR3 DNA reads TGTGCCAGCAGCCCCTCCTTGGACAGGGCCTATGGCTACACCTTC. Protein product: CASSPSLDRAYGYTF. Variable domain in full (rest from reference TRBV11-2 and TRBJ1-2): EAGVAQSPRYKIIEKRQSVAFWCNPISGHATLYWYQQILGQGPKLLIQFQNNGVVDDSQLPKDRFSAERLKGVDSTLKIQPAKLEDSAVYLCASSPSLDRAYGYTFGSGTRLTVV.

This chain joins TRBV29-1 and TRBJ1-1; D not certain. The CDR3 is 11 residues long. V lost 3 bases and J lost 4, with 6 bases in between. Germline lookup yields CDR1 SQVTM and CDR2 ANQGSEA. As DNA, the CDR3 is TGCAGCGTTGAGCCGGCCACTGAAGCTTTCTTT. Amino acid sequence: CSVEPATEAFF.

CDR3 bases: TGTGCCTGGAGTGTATTTGTGACAGGGGAGGATAATTCACCCCTCCACTTT. Translating it yields CAWSVFVTGEDNSPLHF. The chain uses TRBV30 and TRBJ1-6; 8 positions agree with TRBD1. The CDR3 is made up of 17 amino acids. The trim removed 0 bases at V and 5 bases at J, leaving 9 bases unmatched. Germline V lookup: CDR1 GTSNPN, CDR2 SVGIG (reference sequence).

This chain joins TRBV7-2 and TRBJ2-7, with a weak D call TRBD1 (6 bases). Trimming took 5 bases from V and 6 from J, leaving 23 bases between them. CDR1 is SGHTA and CDR2 is FQGNSA in the germline V gene. The CDR3 consists of 16 residues. CDR3 sequence (DNA): TGTGCCAGCAGCCCCGTACCGCAGGGGTTGGGGCTCGAGCAGTACTTC. Translation: CASSPVPQGLGLEQYF.

The J gene is TRBJ2-4, the V gene TRBV7-8, with D uncertain. Trimming shortened V by 6 bases and J by 7 bases, and 16 bases separated the two germline ends. CDR3 length: 14 residues. Germline V CDR1 and CDR2: SGHVS, FQNEAQ. The CDR3: CASSFLSGRNIQYF. In nucleotides, the CDR3 is TGTGCCAGCAGTTTCCTCTCCGGGCGGAACATTCAGTACTTC. The full variable domain, rest sourced from reference TRBV7-8 and TRBJ2-4, is GAGVSQSPRYKVAKRGQDVALRCDPISGHVSLFWYQQALGQGPEFLTYFQNEAQLDKSGLPSDRFFAERPEGSVSTLKIQRTQQEDSAVYLCASSFLSGRNIQYFGAGTRLSVL.

The rearrangement links TRBV5-4 to TRBJ1-2; D ambiguous. Trimming left V 0 bases short and J 7 bases short, with 7 bases between. The CDR3 runs to 12 residues. CDR1 is SGHNT and CDR2 is YYREEE in the germline V gene (reference sequence). CDR3 in amino acids: CASSLDVVGYTF. CDR3 nucleotides: TGTGCCAGCAGCTTGGACGTGGTTGGCTACACCTTC.

The chain combines TRBV7-9 with TRBJ1-1; D uncertain. With 3 bases removed from V and 1 base from J, the gap between germline ends came to 6 bases. This CDR3 is 13 amino acids long. Looked up from germline, CDR1 is SEHNR and CDR2 is FQNEAQ (reference sequence). Here the CDR3 reads CASSFGENTEAFF. CDR3 in DNA: TGTGCCAGCAGCTTCGGGGAGAACACTGAAGCTTTCTTT.

The V call is TRBV2, the J call TRBJ2-5, with TRBD2 matching 10 bases. Germline V CDR1 and CDR2: SNHLY, FYNNEI. V gave up 8 bases and J gave up 4 bases; unmatched junction bases: 10. The CDR3 consists of 15 residues. CDR3 sequence reads: CASRGQGLASETQYF. The CDR3 region has the DNA TGTGCCAGCCGGGGTCAGGGACTAGCGTCAGAGACCCAGTACTTC.

J is TRBJ1-6 and V is TRBV2, with 9 bases identical to TRBD1. The CDR3 is 15 amino acids. The ends lost 3 bases at V and 9 bases at J; junction bases unmatched: 6. CDR1 SNHLY and CDR2 FYNNEI come from the germline V gene. The CDR3 DNA is TGTGCCAGCAGTGAGAGGGGACAGGGATTTTCACCCCTCCACTTT. It codes for CASSERGQGFSPLHF.

The CDR3 loop is CASSLAALAGAYEQYF. The CDR3 DNA follows: TGCGCCAGCAGCTTGGCGGCCCTAGCGGGAGCATACGAGCAGTACTTC. The rearrangement links TRBV5-1 to TRBJ2-7; 10 bases line up with TRBD2. The J segment lost 4 bases and the V segment lost 0 bases, leaving 7 bases of the junction unmatched. The V gene's germline CDR1 is SGHRS and CDR2 YFSETQ. This CDR3 contains 16 residues.

V and J are TRBV6-5 and TRBJ2-7, with D uncertain. CDR1 is MNHEY, CDR2 SVGAGI, per germline. The CDR3 is made up of 15 amino acids. Trimming cost V 0 bases and J 1 base, with 10 bases left between them. This CDR3 is CASSYSLFGSYEQYF. For the CDR3, the DNA is TGTGCCAGCAGTTACTCGTTGTTCGGTTCCTACGAGCAGTACTTC.

The chain combines TRBV18 with TRBJ2-5; D remains ambiguous. V lost 6 bases and J 2 bases, leaving 10 bases between the germline ends. The CDR3 has 13 amino acids. CDR1 is KGHSH, CDR2 LQKENI, per germline. The CDR3 bases are TGTGCCAGCTCCCAGGATGGGCAAGAGACCCAGTACTTC. Translating it yields CASSQDGQETQYF.

The CDR3 DNA is TGTGCCAGCGTAGGACAGGGGGACACCGGGGAGCTGTTTTTT. It codes for CASVGQGDTGELFF. The gene calls are TRBV6-6 and TRBJ2-2, with 10 positions matching TRBD1. The CDR3 covers 14 residues. Germline CDR1 MNHNY, CDR2 SVGAGI (reference sequence). J gave up 3 bases and V 8 bases, and 3 bases lay outside the gene matches.

The chain uses TRBV5-1 and TRBJ1-4; D ambiguous. V lost 1 base and J lost 7, with 11 bases in between. The CDR3 length is 14 residues. Germline CDR1 SGHRS, CDR2 YFSETQ. The CDR3 sequence is CASSLYSGVEKLFF. The CDR3 region has the DNA TGCGCCAGCAGCTTGTACAGCGGGGTTGAAAAACTGTTTTTT.

The chain joins TRBV9 to TRBJ1-2; no clear D. CDR1 and CDR2 (germline): SGDLS, YYNGEE. Trimming removed 3 bases from V and 1 base from J, with 13 bases in between. The CDR3 is made up of 15 amino acids. CDR3 protein: CASSASPRGNYGYTF. CDR3 bases: TGTGCCAGCAGCGCCTCTCCACGGGGTAACTATGGCTACACCTTC. Drawing the rest from reference TRBV9 and TRBJ1-2, the complete variable domain is DSGVTQTPKHLITATGQRVTLRCSPRSGDLSVYWYQQSLDQGLQFLIQYYNGEERAKGNILERFSAQQFPDLHSELNLSSLELGDSALYFCASSASPRGNYGYTFGSGTRLTVV.

This clone was observed a few times. This rearrangement joins TRBV2 to TRBJ1-6; maybe TRBD1 (6 bases). CDR1 and CDR2 from the germline V gene are SNHLY and FYNNEI. V lost 7 bases and J lost 8, with 15 bases in between. This CDR3 is built from 14 residues. The CDR3 loop reads CASTTQGTDSPLHF. The CDR3 nucleotides read TGTGCCAGCACCACACAGGGAACGGATTCACCCCTCCACTTT.

The chain recombines TRBV7-6 with TRBJ1-1, with 8 bases that match TRBD1. The V gene's germline CDR1 is SGHVS and CDR2 FNYEAQ. V trimming: 5 bases; J trimming: 3 bases; junction bases outside the gene matches: 5. The length of the CDR3 is 14 residues. CDR3 in amino acids: CASSQTGAYTEAFF. DNA for the CDR3: TGTGCCAGCAGCCAGACAGGGGCTTACACTGAAGCTTTCTTT.

This clone showed up just a few times. The chain links TRBV5-6 to TRBJ2-1; 7 bases are shared with TRBD2. The germline V gene encodes CDR1 SGHDT and CDR2 YYEEEE. The CDR3 extends over 16 amino acids. V trimming: 4 bases; J trimming: 1 base; junction bases outside the gene matches: 8. CDR3 in amino acids: CASSALGGGSYNEQFF. The CDR3 coding sequence is TGTGCCAGCAGCGCCTTAGGCGGGGGTTCCTACAATGAGCAGTTCTTC.

DNA for the CDR3: TGTGCTAGTGGTTTGTACACCGGGGAGCTGTTTTTT. As protein: CASGLYTGELFF. V usage is TRBV12-5 and J usage is TRBJ2-2; D is unresolved. V lost 2 bases, J lost 3 bases, and 1 base lay in between. The CDR3 is 12 amino acids. Germline assignment: CDR1 LGHNT and CDR2 FRNRAP.